This entry features one TCR beta chain sequence. Donors were drawn from the approximately 110-subject validation cohort, separate from the 666-subject first cohort. The sample originates from a study of cytomegalovirus exposure and HLA in healthy donors. The CDR3 has 17 amino acids. Trimming took 6 bases from V and 2 from J; bases not matched to a gene: 13. CDR1 PRHDT and CDR2 FYEKMQ come from the germline V gene (reference sequence). Only in-frame clones appear in the TCRdb table, and some are missing; sequencing was by immunoSEQ multiplex PCR. The repertoire holds over 110,000 clones, about 83% seen once, with roughly 1.4% in the top ten.

The sequenced material came from PBMCs. V is TRBV13 and J is TRBJ2-3; TRBD2 matches 8 bases. This clonotype was sampled from a woman aged 25-40 years in good health and CMV-seronegative. The chain's CDR3 is CASRLVGGGLVTDTQYF. CDR3 in DNA: TGTGCCAGCAGGCTAGTGGGGGGGGGACTAGTCACAGATACGCAGTATTTT.